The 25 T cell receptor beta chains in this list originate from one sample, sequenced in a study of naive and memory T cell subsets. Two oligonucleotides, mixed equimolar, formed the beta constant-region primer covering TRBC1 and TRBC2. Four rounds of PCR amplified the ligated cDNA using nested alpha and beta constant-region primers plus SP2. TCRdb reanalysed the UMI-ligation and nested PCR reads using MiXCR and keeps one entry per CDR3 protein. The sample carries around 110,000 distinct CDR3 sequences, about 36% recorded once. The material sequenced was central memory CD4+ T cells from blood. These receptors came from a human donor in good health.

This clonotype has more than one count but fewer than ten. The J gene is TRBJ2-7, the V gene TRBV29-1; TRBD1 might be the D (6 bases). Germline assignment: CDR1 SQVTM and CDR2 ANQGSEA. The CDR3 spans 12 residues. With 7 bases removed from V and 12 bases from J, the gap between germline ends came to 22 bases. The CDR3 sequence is CSATTGTSSSYF. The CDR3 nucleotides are TGCAGCGCAACGACAGGTACTTCCTCTTCGTACTTC.

CDR3 sequence reads: CSARDTRNIWLCTF. CDR3 nucleotides: TGCAGTGCTAGAGATACACGGAATATATGGCTTTGCACCTTC. The gene calls are TRBV20-1 and TRBJ1-2, with D uncertain. The V and J ends lost 0 bases and 13 bases respectively, with 21 bases between them. The CDR3 runs to 14 residues. The germline CDR1 and CDR2 sequences are DFQATT and SNEGSKA (reference sequence).

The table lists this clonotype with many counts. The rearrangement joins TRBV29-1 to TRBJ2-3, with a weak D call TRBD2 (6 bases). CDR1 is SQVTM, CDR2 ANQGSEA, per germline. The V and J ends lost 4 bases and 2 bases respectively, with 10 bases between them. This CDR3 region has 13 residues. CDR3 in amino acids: CSVAAGFTDTQYF. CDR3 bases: TGCAGCGTTGCGGCGGGGTTCACAGATACGCAGTATTTT.

CDR3 nucleotides: TGTGCCAGCAGCCAGGCCGGGGCAGGACAGTTCTTC. It yields the protein CASSQAGAGQFF. The chain has TRBV3-1 and TRBJ2-1; D possibly uses TRBD1 or TRBD2 (5 bases each). Germline V gene lookup returns CDR1 LGHDT and CDR2 YNNKEL (reference sequence). The CDR3 is made up of 12 amino acids. Trimming pared 3 bases from V and 13 bases from J, leaving 13 bases between.

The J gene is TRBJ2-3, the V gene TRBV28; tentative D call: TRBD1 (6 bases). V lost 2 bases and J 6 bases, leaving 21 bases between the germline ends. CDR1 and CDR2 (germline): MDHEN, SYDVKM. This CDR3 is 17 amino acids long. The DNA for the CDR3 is TGTGCCAGCAGTTTACCCAACAGGGTCGGGGTGTTGGATACGCAGTATTTT. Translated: CASSLPNRVGVLDTQYF.

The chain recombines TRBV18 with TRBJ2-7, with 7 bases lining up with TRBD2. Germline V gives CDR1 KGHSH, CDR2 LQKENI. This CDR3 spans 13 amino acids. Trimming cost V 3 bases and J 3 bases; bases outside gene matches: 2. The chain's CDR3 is CASSPSSGYEQYF. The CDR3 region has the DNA TGTGCCAGCTCACCCTCTAGCGGCTACGAGCAGTACTTC.

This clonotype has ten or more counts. The CDR3 protein is CSVALSAGGPYEQFF. As DNA, the CDR3 is TGCAGCGTCGCTCTCTCAGCGGGAGGGCCGTATGAGCAGTTCTTC. The chain recombines TRBV29-1 with TRBJ2-1; 10 nucleotides match TRBD2. Losses at the gene ends were 6 bases for V and 8 bases for J; bases not matched to a gene: 13. There are 15 residues in the CDR3. Germline V gene data show CDR1 as SQVTM and CDR2 as ANQGSEA.

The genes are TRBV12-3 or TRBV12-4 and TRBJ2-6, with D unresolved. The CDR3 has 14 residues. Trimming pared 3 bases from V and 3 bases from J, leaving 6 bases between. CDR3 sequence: CASSFWVGANVLTF. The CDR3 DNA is TGTGCCAGCAGTTTCTGGGTTGGGGCCAACGTCCTGACTTTC.

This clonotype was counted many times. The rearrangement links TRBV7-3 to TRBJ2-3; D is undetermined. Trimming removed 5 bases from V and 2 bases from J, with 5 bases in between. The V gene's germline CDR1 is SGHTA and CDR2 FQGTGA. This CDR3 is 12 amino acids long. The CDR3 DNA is TGTGCCAGCAGCCAGTACACAGATACGCAGTATTTT. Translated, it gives CASSQYTDTQYF.

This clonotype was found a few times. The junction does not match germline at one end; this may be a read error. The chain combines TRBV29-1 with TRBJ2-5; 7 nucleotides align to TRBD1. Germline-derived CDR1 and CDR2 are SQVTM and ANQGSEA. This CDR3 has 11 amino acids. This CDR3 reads CSVETHRGRDF. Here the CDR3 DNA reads TGCAGCGTTGAGACCCACAGGGGAAGGGACTTC.

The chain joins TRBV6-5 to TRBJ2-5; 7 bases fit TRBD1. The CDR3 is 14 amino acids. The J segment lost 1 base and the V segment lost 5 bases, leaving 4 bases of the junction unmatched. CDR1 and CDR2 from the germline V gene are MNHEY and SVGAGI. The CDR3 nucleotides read TGTGCCAGCAGTACACGGACAGGCCAAGAGACCCAGTACTTC. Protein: CASSTRTGQETQYF.

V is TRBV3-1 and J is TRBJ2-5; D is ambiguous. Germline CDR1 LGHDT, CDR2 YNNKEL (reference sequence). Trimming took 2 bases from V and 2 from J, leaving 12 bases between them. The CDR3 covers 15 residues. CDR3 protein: CASSQTLVPQETQYF. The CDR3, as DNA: TGTGCCAGCAGCCAAACGCTTGTCCCGCAAGAGACCCAGTACTTC.

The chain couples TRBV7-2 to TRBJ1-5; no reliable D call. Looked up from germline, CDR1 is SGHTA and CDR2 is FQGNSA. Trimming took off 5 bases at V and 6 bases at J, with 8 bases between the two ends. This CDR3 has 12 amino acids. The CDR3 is CASSPWGQPQHF. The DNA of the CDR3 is TGTGCCAGCAGCCCGTGGGGTCAGCCCCAGCATTTT.

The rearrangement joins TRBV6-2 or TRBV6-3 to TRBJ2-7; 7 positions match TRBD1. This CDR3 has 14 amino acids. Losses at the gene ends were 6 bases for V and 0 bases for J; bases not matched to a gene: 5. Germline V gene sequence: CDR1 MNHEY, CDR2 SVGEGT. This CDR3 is CASRGQLLSYEQYF. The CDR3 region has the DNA TGTGCCAGCAGGGGACAGCTCCTCTCCTACGAGCAGTACTTC.

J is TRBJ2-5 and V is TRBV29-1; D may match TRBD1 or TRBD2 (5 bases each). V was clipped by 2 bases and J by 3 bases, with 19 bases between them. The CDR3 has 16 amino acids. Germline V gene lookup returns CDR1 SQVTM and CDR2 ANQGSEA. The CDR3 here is CSVESGPQERKETQYF. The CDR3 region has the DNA TGCAGCGTTGAAAGCGGTCCACAGGAAAGGAAAGAGACCCAGTACTTC.

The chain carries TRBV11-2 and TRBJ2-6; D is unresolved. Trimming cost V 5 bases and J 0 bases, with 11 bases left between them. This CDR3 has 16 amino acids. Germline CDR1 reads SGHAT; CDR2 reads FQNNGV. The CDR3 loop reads CASSPTPSSGANVLTF. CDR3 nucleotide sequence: TGTGCCAGCAGCCCGACTCCTAGCTCTGGGGCCAACGTCCTGACTTTC. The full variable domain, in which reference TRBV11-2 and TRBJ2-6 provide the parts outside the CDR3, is EAGVAQSPRYKIIEKRQSVAFWCNPISGHATLYWYQQILGQGPKLLIQFQNNGVVDDSQLPKDRFSAERLKGVDSTLKIQPAKLEDSAVYLCASSPTPSSGANVLTFGAGSRLTVL.

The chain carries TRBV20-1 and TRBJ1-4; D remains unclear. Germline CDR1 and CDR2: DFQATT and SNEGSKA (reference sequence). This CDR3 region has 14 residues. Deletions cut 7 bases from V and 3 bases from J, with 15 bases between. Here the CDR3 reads CSVHAGLSNEKLFF. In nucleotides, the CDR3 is TGCAGTGTCCATGCGGGCTTGTCTAATGAAAAACTGTTTTTT.

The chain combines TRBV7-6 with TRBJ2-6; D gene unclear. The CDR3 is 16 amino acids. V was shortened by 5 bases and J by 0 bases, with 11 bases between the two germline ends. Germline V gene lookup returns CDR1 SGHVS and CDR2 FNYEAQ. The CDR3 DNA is TGTGCCAGCAGCCCCGAGGCTATCTCTGGGGCCAACGTCCTGACTTTC. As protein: CASSPEAISGANVLTF. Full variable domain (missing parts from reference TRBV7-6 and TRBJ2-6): GAGVSQSPRYKVTKRGQDVALRCDPISGHVSLYWYRQALGQGPEFLTYFNYEAQQDKSGLPNDRFSAERPEGSISTLTIQRTEQRDSAMYRCASSPEAISGANVLTFGAGSRLTVL.

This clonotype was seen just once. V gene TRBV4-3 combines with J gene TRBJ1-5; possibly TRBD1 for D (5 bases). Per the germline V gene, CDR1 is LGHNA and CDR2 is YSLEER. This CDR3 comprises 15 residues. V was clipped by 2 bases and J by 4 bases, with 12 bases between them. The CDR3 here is CASSQNVPGNQPQHF. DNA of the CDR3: TGCGCCAGCAGCCAAAACGTCCCAGGGAATCAGCCCCAGCATTTT.

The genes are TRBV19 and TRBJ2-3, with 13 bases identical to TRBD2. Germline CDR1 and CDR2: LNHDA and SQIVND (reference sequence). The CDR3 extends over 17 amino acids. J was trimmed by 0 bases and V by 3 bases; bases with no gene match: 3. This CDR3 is CASSIGLAGVSTDTQYF. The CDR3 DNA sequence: TGTGCCAGTAGTATTGGACTAGCGGGAGTAAGCACAGATACGCAGTATTTT.

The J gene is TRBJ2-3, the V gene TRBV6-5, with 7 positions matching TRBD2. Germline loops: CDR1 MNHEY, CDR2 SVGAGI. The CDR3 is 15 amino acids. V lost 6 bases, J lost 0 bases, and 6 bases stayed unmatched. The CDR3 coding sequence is TGTGCCAGCAGCCCCGGGACTACAAGCACAGATACGCAGTATTTT. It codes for CASSPGTTSTDTQYF.

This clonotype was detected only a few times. CDR3 sequence reads: CSVERGATDTQYF. In nucleotides, the CDR3 is TGCAGCGTTGAACGTGGGGCAACAGATACGCAGTATTTT. J is TRBJ2-3 and V is TRBV29-1; perhaps TRBD1 as D (5 bases). CDR3 size: 13 residues. CDR1 and CDR2 (germline): SQVTM, ANQGSEA. The germline V and J ends were trimmed by 2 bases and 3 bases, with 9 bases remaining between them.

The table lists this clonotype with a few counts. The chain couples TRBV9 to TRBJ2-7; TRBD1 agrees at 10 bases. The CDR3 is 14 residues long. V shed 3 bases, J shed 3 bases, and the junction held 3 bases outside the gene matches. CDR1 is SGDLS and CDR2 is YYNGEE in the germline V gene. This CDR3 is CASSAGQGGYEQYF. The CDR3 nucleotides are TGTGCCAGCAGCGCCGGACAGGGGGGCTACGAGCAGTACTTC.

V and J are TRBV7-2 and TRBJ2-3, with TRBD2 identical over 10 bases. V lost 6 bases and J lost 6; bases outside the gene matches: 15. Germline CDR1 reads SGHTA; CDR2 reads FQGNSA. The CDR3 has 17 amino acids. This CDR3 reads CASSPLSGLAGVDTQYF. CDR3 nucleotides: TGTGCCAGCAGTCCCCTCTCAGGGCTAGCGGGAGTGGATACGCAGTATTTT.

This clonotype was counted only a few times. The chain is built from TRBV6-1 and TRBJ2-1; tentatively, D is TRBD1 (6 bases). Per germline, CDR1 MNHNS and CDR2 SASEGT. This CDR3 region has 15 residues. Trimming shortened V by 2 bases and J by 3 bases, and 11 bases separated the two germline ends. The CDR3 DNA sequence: TGTGCCAGCAGTGAATTGCAAGGGGGCTACAATGAGCAGTTCTTC. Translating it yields CASSELQGGYNEQFF.